Listed below are T cell receptor beta chains from one sample, sequenced in a study of OX40 agonist ivuxolimab in advanced cancers. Sequenced by immunoSEQ multiplex PCR; TCRdb stores in-frame clones only, minus some. The sample has some 90,000 clones, over 75% seen once; the top ten hold roughly 4%. The material was CD4+ or CD8+ T cells sorted from blood, obtained in a trial of the OX40 agonist ivuxolimab. These receptors came from an adult with an advanced solid tumor such as melanoma, head and neck, liver or kidney cancer. Both conserved end residues are part of each CDR3. The order of the fields is J gene, V gene, D gene, clone size, CDR3 protein, CDR3 DNA. D genes are given only for firm matches. Size is omitted from some rows. Given values are once, few, many or a class for expanded clones.

TRBJ2-1 | TRBV27 | TRBD2 | - | CASRLAGGNEQFF | TGTGCCAGCAGGCTAGCGGGAGGGAATGAGCAGTTCTTC
TRBJ1-3 | TRBV11-3 | - | once | CASSLELQGGNTIYF | TGTGCCAGCAGCTTAGAGCTTCAAGGTGGAAACACCATATATTTT
TRBJ2-1 | TRBV5-1 | TRBD2 | - | CASSSGLAGSNEQFF | TGCGCCAGCAGCTCTGGACTAGCGGGAAGCAATGAGCAGTTCTTC
TRBJ2-5 | TRBV5-8 | - | - | CASSLLPGGTQYF | TGTGCCAGCAGCTTGCTGCCCGGAGGGACCCAGTACTTC
TRBJ2-3 | TRBV29-1 | TRBD2 | - | CSALAGADTQYF | TGCAGCGCTCTAGCGGGGGCAGATACGCAGTATTTT
TRBJ1-2 | TRBV6-1 | TRBD1 | - | CASSVRGLRLGYTF | TGTGCCAGCAGTGTAAGGGGGCTGAGACTGGGCTACACCTTC
TRBJ2-7 | TRBV4-1 | TRBD2 | - | CASSQIIGTSGRSNEQYF | TGCGCCAGCAGCCAGATAATTGGGACTAGCGGGAGGAGTAACGAGCAGTACTTC
TRBJ2-3 | TRBV19 | - | - | CASSIDIQSTQYF | TGTGCCAGTAGTATAGATATCCAGTCTACGCAGTATTTT
TRBJ2-2 | TRBV11-2 | TRBD2 | - | CASSWREGITGELFF | TGTGCCAGCTCTTGGCGGGAGGGTATCACCGGGGAGCTGTTTTTT
TRBJ2-7 | TRBV6-5 | - | - | CASTKDPYEQYF | TGTGCCAGTACTAAAGATCCCTACGAGCAGTACTTC
TRBJ1-6 | TRBV7-2 | - | - | CASSLEGLSYNSPLHF | TGTGCCAGCAGCTTAGAGGGTTTATCCTATAATTCACCCCTCCACTTT
TRBJ2-3 | TRBV7-6 | - | - | CASSLNLAGNADTQYF | TGTGCCAGCAGCTTGAACCTAGCAGGGAACGCAGATACGCAGTATTTT
TRBJ1-4 | TRBV11-2 | TRBD1 | - | CASSSGQGEEKLFF | TGTGCCAGCAGCTCGGGACAGGGGGAAGAAAAACTGTTTTTT
TRBJ2-5 | TRBV11-2 | TRBD2 | - | CASSLDLGLAEQETQYF | TGTGCCAGCAGCTTAGACCTAGGACTAGCGGAACAAGAGACCCAGTACTTC
TRBJ2-4 | TRBV7-2 | - | - | CASSTRDLGNIQYF | TGTGCCAGCAGCACCCGGGACTTGGGGAACATTCAGTACTTC
TRBJ2-7 | TRBV5-1 | - | - | CASSRGSYEQYF | TGCGCCAGCAGCAGGGGGTCCTACGAGCAGTACTTC
TRBJ2-1 | TRBV5-1 | - | - | CASSPRQDRVNEQFF | TGCGCCAGCAGCCCTAGACAGGATCGGGTCAATGAGCAGTTCTTC
TRBJ1-1 | TRBV5-1 | - | - | CASSPLAGASGLNTEAFF | TGCGCCAGCAGCCCCCTGGCAGGGGCCTCTGGACTGAACACTGAAGCTTTCTTT
TRBJ2-7 | TRBV7-2 | TRBD2 | - | CASGRGGSYEQYF | TGTGCCAGCGGGCGGGGGGGATCCTACGAGCAGTACTTC
TRBJ1-3 | TRBV5-1 | - | - | CASSLVSASSGNTIYF | TGCGCCAGCAGCTTGGTGTCAGCCTCTTCTGGAAACACCATATATTTT
TRBJ2-3 | TRBV28 | TRBD1 | - | CASSFSGTGVSGTQYF | TGTGCCAGCAGTTTCTCGGGGACAGGGGTGAGTGGTACGCAGTATTTT
TRBJ2-3 | TRBV29-1 | - | - | CSTRGGFGDTQYF | TGCAGCACTCGAGGGGGATTTGGAGATACGCAGTATTTT
TRBJ1-1 | TRBV9 | - | - | CASSVDPGRRNTEAFF | TGTGCCAGCAGCGTAGACCCGGGACGGCGGAACACTGAAGCTTTCTTT
TRBJ1-2 | TRBV27 | - | - | CASSSPTANYGYTF | TGTGCCAGCAGTTCCCCGACAGCTAACTATGGCTACACCTTC
TRBJ1-2 | TRBV10-1 | - | - | CASSESGLSGYTF | TGCGCCAGCAGTGAGTCGGGACTGTCGGGCTACACCTTC
TRBJ2-2 | TRBV28 | TRBD2 | - | CASRPAGDVTGELFF | TGTGCCAGCAGGCCAGCGGGAGACGTCACCGGGGAGCTGTTTTTT
TRBJ2-5 | TRBV6-4 | - | - | CASSVGSQVGETQYF | TGTGCCAGCAGTGTCGGAAGTCAAGTAGGGGAGACCCAGTACTTC
TRBJ2-5 | TRBV28 | - | - | CASSREVFLETQYF | TGTGCCAGCAGTAGGGAGGTTTTTCTTGAGACCCAGTACTTC
TRBJ2-2 | TRBV7-9 | - | - | CASSASTGELFF | TGTGCCAGCAGCGCGAGCACCGGGGAGCTGTTTTTT
TRBJ2-1 | TRBV2 | - | - | CASSSIRVLSRQFF | TGTGCCAGCAGTTCGATAAGGGTTCTCTCTCGGCAGTTCTTC
TRBJ2-6 | TRBV7-2 | TRBD1 | - | CASSLVGTGRSGANVLTF | TGTGCCAGCAGCTTAGTGGGGACAGGGAGGTCTGGGGCCAACGTCCTGACTTTC
TRBJ1-3 | TRBV7-2 | - | - | CASSQSLPGPTGNTIYF | TGTGCCAGCAGCCAGTCCCTGCCCGGGCCAACTGGAAACACCATATATTTT
TRBJ2-2 | TRBV11-3 | TRBD1 | - | CASSLVGQGPGELFF | TGTGCCAGCAGCTTAGTTGGACAGGGGCCCGGGGAGCTGTTTTTT
TRBJ2-1 | TRBV5-4 | TRBD2 | - | CASSPYTAGGGEEFF | TGTGCCAGCAGCCCCTATACAGCGGGGGGGGGCGAAGAGTTCTTC
TRBJ1-2 | TRBV14 | - | once | CASSRGSGRYGYTF | TGTGCCAGCAGCCGGGGCTCCGGCCGGTATGGCTACACCTTC
TRBJ2-7 | TRBV18 | - | - | CASSPPPEGNEQYF | TGTGCCAGCTCACCACCCCCAGAAGGGAACGAGCAGTACTTC
TRBJ1-4 | TRBV19 | TRBD1 | - | CASSAFSGGLNEKLFF | TGTGCCAGTAGTGCTTTCTCAGGGGGTCTTAATGAAAAACTGTTTTTT
TRBJ1-5 | TRBV27 | - | - | CASAWEEGQPQHF | TGTGCCAGCGCCTGGGAGGAAGGCCAGCCCCAGCATTTT
TRBJ2-7 | TRBV28 | - | few | CASSFSPYEQYF | TGTGCCAGCAGTTTCTCACCCTACGAGCAGTACTTC
TRBJ2-1 | TRBV7-6 | - | - | CASSFGEGSNEQFF | TGTGCCAGCAGCTTCGGAGAAGGATCCAATGAGCAGTTCTTC
TRBJ1-1 | TRBV29-1 | - | - | CSVAEGRRRNTEAFF | TGCAGCGTTGCCGAAGGGCGGAGGAGGAACACTGAAGCTTTCTTT
TRBJ2-3 | TRBV5-1 | - | - | CASRLAVSTDTQYF | TGCGCCAGCAGGTTGGCAGTCAGCACAGATACGCAGTATTTT
TRBJ2-1 | TRBV7-2 | - | - | CASSRGDPHNEQFF | TGTGCCAGCAGCCGAGGCGACCCCCACAATGAGCAGTTCTTC
TRBJ1-3 | TRBV5-1 | TRBD1 | - | CASSLTGVGNTIYF | TGCGCCAGCAGCTTGACAGGGGTGGGAAACACCATATATTTT
TRBJ2-7 | TRBV7-9 | - | - | CASSPRFGEGEQYF | TGTGCCAGCAGCCCCCGATTTGGCGAAGGCGAGCAGTACTTC
TRBJ1-1 | TRBV9 | TRBD1 | - | CASSMTTGGLNTEAFF | TGTGCCAGCAGCATGACGACAGGGGGCCTGAACACTGAAGCTTTCTTT
TRBJ2-5 | TRBV11-2 | - | - | CASSLAPAQETQYF | TGTGCCAGCAGCTTGGCCCCAGCCCAAGAGACCCAGTACTTC
TRBJ2-1 | TRBV5-1 | TRBD1 | - | CASSLATGNYEQFF | TGCGCCAGCAGCTTGGCGACAGGGAACTATGAGCAGTTCTTC
TRBJ2-2 | TRBV5-4 | TRBD2 | - | CASSLGLAGSTGELFF | TGTGCCAGCAGCCTGGGACTAGCGGGCAGCACCGGGGAGCTGTTTTTT
TRBJ2-1 | TRBV11-3 | - | once | CASSLFGRGSSYNEQFF | TGTGCCAGCAGCTTATTTGGACGGGGAAGCTCCTACAATGAGCAGTTCTTC
TRBJ2-3 | TRBV7-2 | TRBD2 | - | CASSSQAGDTDTQYF | TGTGCCAGCAGCTCACAAGCGGGAGACACAGATACGCAGTATTTT
TRBJ1-3 | TRBV11-3 | - | - | CASSLDGRSGNTIYF | TGTGCCAGCAGCTTAGACGGACGCTCTGGAAACACCATATATTTT
TRBJ1-4 | TRBV5-1 | - | - | CASSTGTSDEKLFF | TGCGCCAGCAGTACAGGCACCTCGGATGAAAAACTGTTTTTT
TRBJ1-5 | TRBV9 | - | - | CASSVGGGTGQPQHF | TGTGCCAGCAGCGTAGGCGGGGGGACGGGGCAGCCCCAGCATTTT
TRBJ2-7 | TRBV7-3 | - | - | CAGREGGISYEQYF | TGTGCCGGACGGGAAGGCGGGATCTCCTACGAGCAGTACTTC